Presented here are 22 T cell receptor beta chains from one specimen sequenced in a study of Graves' ophthalmopathy and Graves' hyperthyroidism. CDR3 regions of TCR beta were amplified from RNA transcripts. A first-round RT-PCR used HTBI primers, followed by a second-round multiplex PCR. MiXCR was run by TCRdb on the multiplex PCR reads, yielding one entry per CDR3 protein. The sample lists about 160,000 distinct CDR3 sequences, 35% to 50% occurring once. Input material: peripheral blood. These receptors all come from a young man with Graves' ophthalmopathy.

The J gene is TRBJ1-5, the V gene TRBV19; no clear D gene. The CDR3 extends over 13 amino acids. With 7 bases removed from V and 5 bases from J, the gap between germline ends came to 12 bases. Germline loops: CDR1 LNHDA, CDR2 SQIVND (reference sequence). CDR3 residues: CASKPGVYQPQHF. The CDR3 bases are TGTGCCAGTAAACCGGGAGTCTATCAGCCCCAGCATTTT.

The gene calls are TRBV24-1 and TRBJ2-5, with TRBD2 matching over 9 bases. The CDR3 sequence is 16 residues long. V shed 1 base, J shed 1 base, and the junction held 3 bases outside the gene matches. CDR1 is KGHDR, CDR2 SFDVKD, per germline. The CDR3 DNA is TGTGCCACCAGTGATTTAAAGCGGGGGGTCCAAGAGACCCAGTACTTC. It codes for CATSDLKRGVQETQYF.

This clonotype occurred many times. The gene calls are TRBV9 and TRBJ1-2, with D unresolved. The germline V gene encodes CDR1 SGDLS and CDR2 YYNGEE. The length of the CDR3 is 12 residues. V lost 3 bases to trimming and J lost 4 bases, with 7 bases between them. For the CDR3, the DNA is TGTGCCAGCAGCGGATGGACCTATGGCTACACCTTC. Translated: CASSGWTYGYTF.

This clonotype was counted ten times or more. The V and J genes are TRBV28 and TRBJ2-2; D remains ambiguous. Deletions cut 7 bases from V and 3 bases from J, with 12 bases between. This CDR3 is 14 amino acids long. CDR1 and CDR2 (germline): MDHEN, SYDVKM. CDR3 amino acids: CASKGTGDTGELFF. The CDR3 DNA reads as TGTGCCAGCAAGGGCACGGGCGACACCGGGGAGCTGTTTTTT. Based on the CDR3 plus reference TRBV28 and TRBJ2-2, the full variable domain is DVKVTQSSRYLVKRTGEKVFLECVQDMDHENMFWYRQDPGLGLRLIYFSYDVKMKEKGDIPEGYSVSREKKERFSLILESASTNQTSMYLCASKGTGDTGELFFGEGSRLTVL.

This chain connects TRBV12-3 or TRBV12-4 to TRBJ2-1, with a weak D call TRBD1 (6 bases). The CDR3 is made up of 14 amino acids. The ends were cut back, 2 bases at V and 8 bases at J, with 13 bases in the middle. In nucleotides, the CDR3 is TGTGCCAGCAGTTTAAGGACAGCGGCTTATGAGCAGTTCTTC. This sequence encodes CASSLRTAAYEQFF.

This clonotype was detected ten times or more. The chain carries TRBV6-5 and TRBJ1-2, with 9 bases identical to TRBD1. J gave up 6 bases and V 0 bases, and 5 bases lay outside the gene matches. This CDR3 has 15 residues. The germline V gene encodes CDR1 MNHEY and CDR2 SVGAGI. Here the CDR3 DNA reads TGTGCCAGCAGTTACTCAGACAGGGGGGTTAATGGCTACACCTTC. It is translated as CASSYSDRGVNGYTF.

This clonotype was seen repeatedly, ten times or more. The rearrangement links TRBV19 to TRBJ1-1; D possibly corresponds to TRBD1 (5 bases). The germline V and J ends were trimmed by 6 bases and 6 bases, with 17 bases remaining between them. Germline V gives CDR1 LNHDA, CDR2 SQIVND (reference sequence). The CDR3 has 14 amino acids. For the CDR3, the DNA is TGTGCCAGTAGCCCGACAGTGGGACTTGCTGAAGCTTTCTTT. Its protein is CASSPTVGLAEAFF.

The table lists this clonotype with many counts. The genes are TRBV6-5 and TRBJ1-2; a possible D gene is TRBD1 (6 bases). Trimming stripped 1 base from V and 5 bases from J, with 17 bases between. Germline CDR1 is MNHEY and CDR2 is SVGAGI. CDR3 size: 16 residues. CDR3 in amino acids: CASSYYPGTRNYGYTF. In DNA form, the CDR3 reads TGTGCCAGCAGTTACTATCCCGGGACAAGGAATTATGGCTACACCTTC.

The rearrangement uses TRBV10-2 and TRBJ1-2; 8 bases are a match to TRBD1. The CDR3 contains 15 residues. V dropped 6 bases and J dropped 0; count of bases not matched to a gene: 6. The germline CDR1 and CDR2 sequences are WSHSY and SAAADI. The CDR3 loop reads CASRGQGTSNYGYTF. Written as DNA, the CDR3 is TGCGCCAGCAGAGGACAGGGCACCTCTAACTATGGCTACACCTTC.

The chain is built from TRBV7-2 and TRBJ1-1; unclear D gene. The germline V gene has CDR1 SGHTA and CDR2 FQGNSA. The V end lost 2 bases, the J end lost 1 base, and 8 bases lay between the germline ends. This CDR3 has 14 residues. CDR3 in amino acids: CASSLSHQNTEAFF. The CDR3 coding sequence is TGTGCCAGCAGCTTATCACACCAGAACACTGAAGCTTTCTTT. Full variable domain (outside the CDR3, taken from reference TRBV7-2 and TRBJ1-1): GAGVSQSPSNKVTEKGKDVELRCDPISGHTALYWYRQSLGQGLEFLIYFQGNSAPDKSGLPSDRFSAERTGGSVSTLTIQRTQQEDSAVYLCASSLSHQNTEAFFGQGTRLTVV.

This clonotype was counted many times. The chain carries TRBV4-3 and TRBJ2-7, with TRBD2 identical over 7 bases. CDR3 length equals 15 residues. The germline V gene encodes CDR1 LGHNA and CDR2 YSLEER. J lost 6 bases, V lost 1 base, and 9 bases had no gene match. The CDR3 bases are TGCGCCAGCAGCCAAGGACTAGCTTCTCCTGGCGAGCAGTACTTC. Its protein product is CASSQGLASPGEQYF.

This clonotype occurred a few times. CDR3 amino acids: CASSPAGLETQYF. CDR3 DNA sequence: TGTGCCAGCAGTCCCGCAGGGTTAGAGACCCAGTACTTC. This chain links TRBV15 with TRBJ2-5; a weak D match, TRBD1 (5 bases). Germline V gene sequence: CDR1 LNHNV, CDR2 YYDKDF (reference sequence). Trimming removed 10 bases at V and 4 bases at J, with 16 bases between. The CDR3 runs 13 residues.

This clonotype was seen a few times. The V and J genes are TRBV7-2 and TRBJ2-4; D is possibly TRBD1 (5 bases). This CDR3 region has 14 residues. The germline CDR1 and CDR2 sequences are SGHTA and FQGNSA. The V end lost 1 base, the J end lost 1 base, and 5 bases lay between the germline ends. DNA of the CDR3: TGTGCCAGCAGCTTAGGACAGGCCAAAAACATTCAGTACTTC. Residues: CASSLGQAKNIQYF.

The rearrangement links TRBV6-2 or TRBV6-3 to TRBJ2-7, with 9 nucleotides matching TRBD1. The junction had 4 bases not matched to a gene; V was cut back by 2 bases and J by 2 bases. Looked up from germline, CDR1 is MNHEY and CDR2 is SVGEGT. This CDR3 has 15 residues. The CDR3 loop is CASSYKGQGTYEQYF. The DNA of the CDR3 is TGTGCCAGCAGTTACAAAGGACAGGGGACCTACGAGCAGTACTTC.

This clonotype came up many times. This chain joins TRBV10-3 and TRBJ1-1; D is unresolved. CDR1 is ENHRY, CDR2 SYGVKD, per germline. Trimming removed 11 bases from V and 0 bases from J, with 16 bases in between. The CDR3 sequence is 14 residues long. The CDR3 coding sequence is TGTGCCTCCAGTTCAGCCTACATGAACACTGAAGCTTTCTTT. This codes for CASSSAYMNTEAFF.

The chain carries TRBV27 and TRBJ1-1; 7 nucleotides line up with TRBD1. Germline V gene data show CDR1 as MNHEY and CDR2 as SMNVEV (reference sequence). V gave up 8 bases and J gave up 5 bases; unmatched junction bases: 14. CDR3 length: 15 residues. The DNA of the CDR3 is TGTGCCAGCGGAAACGTAGACAGGGTAGAAACTGAAGCTTTCTTT. Translating gives CASGNVDRVETEAFF.

This chain links TRBV19 with TRBJ1-1; D is unresolved. The CDR3 contains 15 residues. V was trimmed by 3 bases and J by 1 base, leaving 12 bases between them. CDR1 and CDR2 (germline): LNHDA, SQIVND (reference sequence). CDR3 amino acids: CASSISWQANTEAFF. The CDR3 DNA is TGTGCCAGTAGTATTTCTTGGCAGGCGAACACTGAAGCTTTCTTT.

This CDR3 is CASSYPRPLGDRLDNEQFF. In DNA, the CDR3 is TGTGCCAGCAGTTACCCTCGGCCGCTGGGGGACAGGCTGGACAATGAGCAGTTCTTC. The chain carries TRBV6-2 or TRBV6-3 and TRBJ2-1, with 8 bases aligning to TRBD1. J gave up 5 bases and V 2 bases, and 17 bases lay outside the gene matches. The CDR3 extends over 19 amino acids. Germline assignment: CDR1 MNHEY and CDR2 SVGEGT.

This rearrangement joins TRBV6-2 or TRBV6-3 to TRBJ2-5; 12 positions agree with TRBD2. The V segment lost 4 bases and the J segment 7 bases; nucleotides outside the gene matches: 13. The CDR3 extends over 17 amino acids. Germline V gene lookup returns CDR1 MNHEY and CDR2 SVGEGT. The DNA for the CDR3 is TGTGCCAGCAGTTTTCGGACTAGCGGGATATTGAGTGTGACCCAGTACTTC. Protein: CASSFRTSGILSVTQYF.

This clonotype was recorded at least ten times. This chain links TRBV20-1 with TRBJ2-7; 8 positions agree with TRBD2. The CDR3 is 18 residues long. Germline CDR1 is DFQATT and CDR2 is SNEGSKA (reference sequence). The V and J ends lost 0 bases and 0 bases, in that order; junction bases with no gene match: 13. The CDR3 is CSARDRLAGGDPSYEQYF. CDR3 nucleotides: TGCAGTGCTAGAGATCGGCTAGCGGGCGGCGACCCCTCCTACGAGCAGTACTTC.

The chain carries TRBV12-3 or TRBV12-4 and TRBJ2-2, with 8 bases matching TRBD1. The CDR3 sequence is 17 residues long. J was trimmed by 6 bases and V by 7 bases; bases with no gene match: 16. This CDR3 is CASTPRLRGRGAGELFF. The CDR3 region has the DNA TGTGCCAGCACCCCCCGGCTCAGGGGGCGAGGGGCCGGGGAGCTGTTTTTT.

This clonotype was found many times. The chain is built from TRBV30 and TRBJ1-1; D is unclear. Germline V gene lookup returns CDR1 GTSNPN and CDR2 SVGIG (reference sequence). The CDR3 runs 13 residues. V gave up 0 bases and J gave up 4 bases, with 9 bases separating them. This CDR3 is CAWSVSTVTEAFF. The CDR3 bases are TGTGCCTGGAGTGTATCGACCGTCACTGAAGCTTTCTTT.